This TCR beta chain was sequenced during a study of low-dose radiotherapy and immunotherapy resistance in tumors. Turning to the study itself: Cohort 1 patients were irradiated with 0.5 Gy fractions every 2 weeks to 6.5 Gy total. Fractions of 1 Gy went to Cohort 2 every two weeks, for 13 Gy over 26 weeks.

Priming of first-strand cDNA relied on TRAV- and TRBV-specific primers (covering alpha and beta chains). With a V-primer adapter and a constant-region primer, TCRs were amplified for 20 PCR cycles. In vitro transcription served to amplify the isolated mRNA. Each CDR3 protein gets one entry after TCRdb re-called the reads with MiXCR. The sample consists of 35,000 to 50,000 distinct CDR3 sequences, less than 30% of them appearing once. The time point denotes: after trial treatment. Treatment described: LDRT plus nivolumab, ipilimumab, low-dose cyclophosphamide and aspirin (RACIN trial). This clonotype occurred many times. Between the trimmed V and J ends, which lost 6 bases and 4 bases, there was a span of 15 bases. Looked up from germline, CDR1 is SGHVS and CDR2 is FQNEAQ. The CDR3 contains 14 residues.

The J gene is TRBJ2-5, the V gene TRBV7-8; D tentatively fits TRBD1 or TRBD2 (6 bases each). The source is a male donor with prostate cancer. The sample was PBMCs, taken after low-dose radiotherapy plus immunotherapy. The CDR3 DNA reads TGTGCCAGCAGGAGGAGGGGGAGTGGAGAGACCCAGTACTTC. Encoded protein: CASRRRGSGETQYF.